These 6 T cell receptor beta chains originate from one sample sequenced in a study of cytomegalovirus exposure and HLA in healthy donors. The PCR had 60 Vbeta and 13 Jbeta primers. The assay was immunoSEQ multiplex PCR, and TCRdb's table has in-frame clones only and misses some. The sample lists just over 150,000 clones; roughly 88% were seen once. The sequenced sample consisted of PBMCs. These receptors all stem from a man aged 45 to 65 in good health and CMV-seropositive.

The rearrangement joins TRBV11-2 to TRBJ2-7; 12 positions agree with TRBD2. V was clipped by 9 bases and J by 5 bases; unmatched bases: 11. This CDR3 has 15 residues. CDR1 and CDR2 from the germline V gene are SGHAT and FQNNGV. CDR3 sequence: CASRLAGVASHEQYF. The CDR3 coding sequence is TGTGCCAGTAGACTAGCGGGGGTTGCTAGCCACGAGCAGTACTTC.

The chain employs TRBV11-1 and TRBJ2-4; 7 positions agree with TRBD2. V dropped 5 bases and J dropped 12; count of bases not matched to a gene: 16. The length of the CDR3 is 15 residues. Germline CDR1 and CDR2: SGHAT and FQDESV (reference sequence). CDR3 residues: CASSPRVGREYSQYF. The CDR3 nucleotides are TGTGCCAGCAGCCCGAGGGTGGGGCGGGAGTACAGTCAGTACTTC.

This chain uses TRBV7-8 with TRBJ2-1; 11 nucleotides match TRBD2. Unmatched junction bases numbered 3, after V lost 3 bases and J lost 8 bases. Germline CDR1 reads SGHVS; CDR2 reads FQNEAQ. The CDR3 totals 14 residues. CDR3: CASSFLAGGYEQFF. The CDR3 DNA follows: TGTGCCAGCAGCTTTCTAGCGGGGGGCTATGAGCAGTTCTTC.

The rearrangement joins TRBV9 to TRBJ1-5; 7 nucleotides agree with TRBD1. Germline V gene data show CDR1 as SGDLS and CDR2 as YYNGEE. The CDR3 runs to 15 residues. J gave up 1 base and V 3 bases, and 4 bases lay outside the gene matches. The chain's CDR3 is CASSALGQSNQPQHF. Written as DNA, the CDR3 is TGTGCCAGCAGCGCCCTGGGACAGAGCAATCAGCCCCAGCATTTT.

The chain is built from TRBV5-1 and TRBJ2-6, with 11 bases identical to TRBD1. CDR3 length: 18 residues. Germline CDR1 reads SGHRS; CDR2 reads YFSETQ. V shed 3 bases, J shed 1 base, and the junction held 6 bases outside the gene matches. CDR3 sequence reads: CASSSRTGGASGANVLTF. The CDR3 bases are TGCGCCAGCAGCTCCCGGACAGGGGGCGCGTCTGGGGCCAACGTCCTGACTTTC. The variable domain in full, completed from reference TRBV5-1 and TRBJ2-6, reads KAGVTQTPRYLIKTRGQQVTLSCSPISGHRSVSWYQQTPGQGLQFLFEYFSETQRNKGNFPGRFSGRQFSNSRSEMNVSTLELGDSALYLCASSSRTGGASGANVLTFGAGSRLTVL.

This clone was counted only a few times. This rearrangement joins TRBV4-2 to TRBJ2-1, with 8 bases identical to TRBD2. V was clipped by 0 bases and J by 5 bases; unmatched bases: 9. The CDR3 is 17 amino acids. Germline values: CDR1 LGHNA, CDR2 YNFKEQ. This CDR3 reads CASSQEVPGLGDNEQFF. The DNA of the CDR3 is TGTGCCAGCAGCCAAGAGGTACCGGGACTAGGGGACAATGAGCAGTTCTTC.